This T cell receptor (beta chain) came from a study of blood T cell repertoires in COVID-19. Only in-frame clones appear in the TCRdb table, and some are missing; sequencing was by immunoSEQ multiplex PCR. Seen here are hundreds of thousands of clones, about 90% observed once, and the top ten hold around 11%. V shed 6 bases and J shed 2 bases, with 13 bases lying between them. CDR1 MNHEY and CDR2 SVGAGI come from the germline V gene. This CDR3 contains 14 residues. There are a few counts of this clone. The clonotype was recovered from a woman in her thirties with COVID-19, enrolled during active disease. V is TRBV6-5 and J is TRBJ1-1; possibly TRBD1 for D (5 bases). The sample consisted of peripheral blood. The CDR3 sequence: CASSGGDFNTEAFF. CDR3 sequence (DNA): TGTGCCAGCAGCGGGGGGGACTTTAACACTGAAGCTTTCTTT.